The T cell receptor beta chain described here comes from a study of shared clonotypes between healthy human individuals. Data came from immunoSEQ multiplex PCR; TCRdb stores just in-frame clones and leaves some out. The sample lists around 200,000 clones; approximately 60% were seen once. The CDR3 is 15 amino acids. Deletions cut 0 bases from V and 9 bases from J, with 16 bases between. Looked up from germline, CDR1 is LGHNA and CDR2 is YNFKEQ. Sequenced input: memory CD4+ T cells sorted from blood. The subset here: CD45RA-negative fraction. The rearrangement uses TRBV4-2 and TRBJ2-3; D is unclear. The TCR sequence derives from a man aged 25-45 years in good health. The CDR3 sequence: CASSQEMVSPITQYF. CDR3 coding DNA: TGTGCCAGCAGCCAAGAGATGGTCTCCCCGATAACGCAGTATTTT.